Presented here are 5 T cell receptor beta chains from one specimen sequenced in a study of beta chain features in type 1 diabetes. Expressed TCRB transcripts were sequenced after all isolated RNA was converted to cDNA. The data were produced by immunoSEQ multiplex PCR, yet TCRdb's version contains in-frame clones alone and is incomplete. This table holds about 900,000 clones, about a sixth found once. The sequenced material came from naive CD4+ T cells from blood. The receptors come from a woman aged 18-30 years in good health.

This chain connects TRBV10-3 to TRBJ1-2; 9 nucleotides match TRBD1. This CDR3 is 14 amino acids long. Trimming at V came to 6 bases and at J to 3 bases, leaving 5 bases not matched to a gene. Germline values: CDR1 ENHRY, CDR2 SYGVKD. In nucleotides, the CDR3 is TGTGCCATCAGCAAAAGGACAGGGGACTATGGCTACACCTTC. Its protein product is CAISKRTGDYGYTF.

The rearrangement joins TRBV6-6 to TRBJ1-1; D ambiguous. Germline V gene lookup returns CDR1 MNHNY and CDR2 SVGAGI (reference sequence). This CDR3 is 14 amino acids long. Trimming left V 6 bases short and J 0 bases short, with 11 bases between. The CDR3 DNA follows: TGTGCCAGCAGCCCCCATCGGGTGAACACTGAAGCTTTCTTT. It yields the protein CASSPHRVNTEAFF.

This chain uses TRBV2 with TRBJ1-2; TRBD1 matches 8 bases. This CDR3 spans 14 amino acids. The germline V gene has CDR1 SNHLY and CDR2 FYNNEI. J gave up 4 bases and V 2 bases, and 3 bases lay outside the gene matches. The CDR3 here is CASSESGGFYGYTF. The CDR3 nucleotides read TGTGCCAGCAGTGAATCAGGGGGCTTCTATGGCTACACCTTC.

The CDR3 region has the DNA TGTGCCAGCAGTTTAGGGTTGATGGGTAGCACAGATACGCAGTATTTT. Translated, it gives CASSLGLMGSTDTQYF. The chain employs TRBV28 and TRBJ2-3, with no clear D. The germline V gene has CDR1 MDHEN and CDR2 SYDVKM. CDR3 length: 16 amino acids. V gave up 2 bases and J gave up 0 bases, with 12 bases separating them.

The chain has TRBV4-1 and TRBJ2-5; tentatively, D is TRBD1 (6 bases). The V gene's germline CDR1 is MGHRA and CDR2 YSYEKL. The V end was cut by 2 bases, the J end by 4 bases, with 14 bases between. The CDR3 runs 15 residues. The CDR3: CASSQPGHRAETQYF. CDR3 in DNA: TGCGCCAGCAGCCAACCGGGACATAGAGCAGAGACCCAGTACTTC.